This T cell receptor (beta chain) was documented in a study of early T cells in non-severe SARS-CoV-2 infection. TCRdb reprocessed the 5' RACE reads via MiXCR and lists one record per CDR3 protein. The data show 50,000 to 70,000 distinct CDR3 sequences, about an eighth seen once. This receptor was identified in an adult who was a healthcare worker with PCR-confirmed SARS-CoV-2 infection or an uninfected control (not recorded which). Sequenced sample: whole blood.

The CDR3 is CASSQEVEAYGYTF. The CDR3 region has the DNA TGTGCCAGCAGCCAAGAAGTTGAAGCCTATGGCTACACCTTC. The V and J genes are TRBV3-1 and TRBJ1-2; D is undetermined. CDR3 length: 14 amino acids. Trimming took 0 bases from V and 4 from J, leaving 9 bases between them. Looked up from germline, CDR1 is LGHDT and CDR2 is YNNKEL (reference sequence).